This T cell receptor beta chain comes out of a study of neurological immune-mediated disorders. One entry per CDR3 protein results from TCRdb running MiXCR on the 5' RACE reads. The data contain 65,000 to 85,000 distinct CDR3 sequences, 4.5% to 7.5% of them singletons. Noted time point: longitudinal time-point 2. In this sample, this clonotype turned up many times. The antigen is undetermined. The CDR3 covers 14 residues. V was trimmed by 5 bases and J by 4 bases, leaving 13 bases between them. Germline CDR1 is MNHEY and CDR2 is SMNVEV (reference sequence). Study observations and caveats: The greatest TCR clonal expansion appeared in HTLV-1-associated myelopathy and the smallest, falling below healthy controls, in multiple sclerosis.

This receptor was identified in an older woman with multiple sclerosis. Material: PBMCs. The V and J genes are TRBV27 and TRBJ2-3; D ambiguous. CDR3 region: CASSTHGNADTQYF. As DNA, the CDR3 is TGTGCCAGCAGTACACATGGAAACGCAGATACGCAGTATTTT.